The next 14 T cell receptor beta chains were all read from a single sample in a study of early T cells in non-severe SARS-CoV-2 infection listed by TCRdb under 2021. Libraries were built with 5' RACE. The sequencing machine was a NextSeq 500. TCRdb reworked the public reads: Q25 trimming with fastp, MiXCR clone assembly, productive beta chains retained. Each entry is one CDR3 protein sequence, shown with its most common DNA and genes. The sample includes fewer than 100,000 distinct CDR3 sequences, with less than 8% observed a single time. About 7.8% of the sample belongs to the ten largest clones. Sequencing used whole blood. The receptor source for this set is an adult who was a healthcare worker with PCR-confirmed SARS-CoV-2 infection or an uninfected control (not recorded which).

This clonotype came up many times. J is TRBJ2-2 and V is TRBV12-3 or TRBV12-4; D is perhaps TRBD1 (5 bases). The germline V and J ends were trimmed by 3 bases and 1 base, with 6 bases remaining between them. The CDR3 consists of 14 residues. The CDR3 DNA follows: TGTGCCAGCAGTTTCGACAGGAACACCGGGGAGCTGTTTTTT. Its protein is CASSFDRNTGELFF.

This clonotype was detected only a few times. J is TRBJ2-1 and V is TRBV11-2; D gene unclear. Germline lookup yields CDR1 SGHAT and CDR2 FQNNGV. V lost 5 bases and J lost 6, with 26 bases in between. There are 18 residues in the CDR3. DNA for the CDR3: TGTGCCAGCAGCGTAAAGTCAGGTTCCATAAATATTCCCAATGAGCAGTTCTTC. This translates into CASSVKSGSINIPNEQFF.

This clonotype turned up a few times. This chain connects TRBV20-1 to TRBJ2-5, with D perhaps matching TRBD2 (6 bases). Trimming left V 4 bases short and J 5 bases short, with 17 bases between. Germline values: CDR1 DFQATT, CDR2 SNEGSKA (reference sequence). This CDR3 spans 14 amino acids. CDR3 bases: TGCAGTGCTACCGGTGGGGCTAGCGTGGAGACCCAGTACTTC. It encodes CSATGGASVETQYF.

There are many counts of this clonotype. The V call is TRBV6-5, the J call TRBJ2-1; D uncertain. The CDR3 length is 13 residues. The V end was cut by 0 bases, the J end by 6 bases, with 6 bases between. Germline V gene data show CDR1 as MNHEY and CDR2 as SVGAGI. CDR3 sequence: CASSYSMRNEQFF. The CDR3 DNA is TGTGCCAGCAGTTACTCGATGCGCAATGAGCAGTTCTTC.

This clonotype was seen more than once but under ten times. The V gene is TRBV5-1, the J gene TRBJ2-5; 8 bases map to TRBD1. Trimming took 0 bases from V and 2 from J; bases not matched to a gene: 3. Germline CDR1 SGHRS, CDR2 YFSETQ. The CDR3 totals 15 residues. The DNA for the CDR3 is TGCGCCAGCAGCTTGGCGGGACAGGTACAAGAGACCCAGTACTTC. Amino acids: CASSLAGQVQETQYF.

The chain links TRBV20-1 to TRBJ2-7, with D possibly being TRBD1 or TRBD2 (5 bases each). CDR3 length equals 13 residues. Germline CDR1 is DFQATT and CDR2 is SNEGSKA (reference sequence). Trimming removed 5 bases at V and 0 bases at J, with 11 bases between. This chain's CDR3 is CSASGTPSYEQYF. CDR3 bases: TGCAGTGCTTCCGGGACCCCCTCCTACGAGCAGTACTTC.

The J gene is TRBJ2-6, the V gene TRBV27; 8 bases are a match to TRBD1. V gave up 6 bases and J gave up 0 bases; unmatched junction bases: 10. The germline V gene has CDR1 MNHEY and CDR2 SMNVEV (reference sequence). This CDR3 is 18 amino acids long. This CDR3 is CASSPRTGRHSGANVLTF. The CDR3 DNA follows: TGTGCCAGCAGCCCTCGGACAGGGCGCCACTCTGGGGCCAACGTCCTGACTTTC.

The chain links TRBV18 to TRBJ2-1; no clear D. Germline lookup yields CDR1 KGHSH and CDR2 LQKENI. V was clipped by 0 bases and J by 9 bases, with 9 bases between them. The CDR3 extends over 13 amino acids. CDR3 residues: CASSPPTSIEQFF. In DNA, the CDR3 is TGTGCCAGCTCACCACCCACCAGCATTGAGCAGTTCTTC.

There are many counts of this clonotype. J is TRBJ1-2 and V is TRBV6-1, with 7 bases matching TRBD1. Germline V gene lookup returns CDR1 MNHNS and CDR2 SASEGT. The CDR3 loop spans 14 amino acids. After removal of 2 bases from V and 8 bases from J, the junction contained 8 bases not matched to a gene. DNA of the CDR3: TGTGCCAGCAGTGAATCAGGGGGGGTGAACGGCTACACCTTC. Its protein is CASSESGGVNGYTF.

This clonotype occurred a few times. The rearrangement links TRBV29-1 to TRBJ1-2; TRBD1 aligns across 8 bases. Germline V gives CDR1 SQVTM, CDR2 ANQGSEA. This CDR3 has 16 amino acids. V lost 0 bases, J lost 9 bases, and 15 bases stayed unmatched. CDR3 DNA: TGCAGCGTTGAAGATCAGACGCGCCCAGGGGGCGATCGCTACACCTTC. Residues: CSVEDQTRPGGDRYTF. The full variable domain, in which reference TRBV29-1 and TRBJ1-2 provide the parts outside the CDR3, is SAVISQKPSRDICQRGTSLTIQCQVDSQVTMMFWYRQQPGQSLTLIATANQGSEATYESGFVIDKFPISRPNLTFSTLTVSNMSPEDSSIYLCSVEDQTRPGGDRYTFGSGTRLTVV.

For the CDR3, the DNA is TGCAGCGTTGAAGGGGCGACTAGCGCTGGGAGCTCCTACGAGCAGTACTTC. It is translated as CSVEGATSAGSSYEQYF. The chain links TRBV29-1 to TRBJ2-7; the match to TRBD2 covers 8 bases. In germline, CDR1 is SQVTM, CDR2 ANQGSEA. CDR3 length equals 17 residues. J was trimmed by 0 bases and V by 1 base; bases with no gene match: 11.

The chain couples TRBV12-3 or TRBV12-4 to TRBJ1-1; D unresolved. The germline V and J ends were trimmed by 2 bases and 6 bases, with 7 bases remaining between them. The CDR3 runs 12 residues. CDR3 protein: CASSLFGAEAFF. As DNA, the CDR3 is TGTGCCAGCAGTTTATTTGGGGCTGAAGCTTTCTTT.

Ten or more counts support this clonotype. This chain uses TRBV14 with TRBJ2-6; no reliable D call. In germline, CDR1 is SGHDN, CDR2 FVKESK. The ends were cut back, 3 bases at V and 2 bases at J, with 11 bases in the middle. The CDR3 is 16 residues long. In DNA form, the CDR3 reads TGTGCCAGCAGCCAGCGACTCAGCACTGGGGCCAACGTCCTGACTTTC. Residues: CASSQRLSTGANVLTF.

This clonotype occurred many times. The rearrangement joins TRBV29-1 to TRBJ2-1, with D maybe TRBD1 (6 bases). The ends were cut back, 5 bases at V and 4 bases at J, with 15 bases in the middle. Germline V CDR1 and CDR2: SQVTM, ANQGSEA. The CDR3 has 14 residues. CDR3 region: CSVSRQVGYNEQFF. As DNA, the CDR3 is TGCAGCGTTTCCCGACAGGTCGGGTACAATGAGCAGTTCTTC.